These 25 T cell receptor beta chains share one sample of origin, sequenced in a study of shared clonotypes between healthy human individuals. CD45RO-negative, CCR7-positively selected cells formed the naive CD8 fraction, excluding terminally differentiated effector memory CD45RA+ cells. Measured with immunoSEQ multiplex PCR; TCRdb has only the in-frame clones, and not every one. The table has approximately 2,000,000 clones, about 93% seen once. Sequencing was done on a sample of naive CD8+ T cells from PBMCs. Source of these receptors: a man younger than 35 in good health. Some clones in this sample may be carry-over from other donors' samples.

The chain combines TRBV4-3 with TRBJ2-3; 7 bases are shared with TRBD2. CDR1 is LGHNA, CDR2 YSLEER, per germline. J was trimmed by 11 bases and V by 0 bases; bases with no gene match: 2. The CDR3 runs to 12 residues. CDR3 coding DNA: TGCGCCAGCAGCCAAGACGGGGAGGGGCAGTATTTT. It is translated as CASSQDGEGQYF.

The chain carries TRBV7-6 and TRBJ2-3; D not resolved. V was clipped by 5 bases and J by 2 bases, with 5 bases between them. The CDR3 loop spans 12 amino acids. The germline V gene encodes CDR1 SGHVS and CDR2 FNYEAQ. CDR3 sequence: CASSANTDTQYF. As DNA, the CDR3 is TGTGCCAGCAGCGCCAACACAGATACGCAGTATTTT.

This chain uses TRBV7-9 with TRBJ2-7; D possibly corresponds to TRBD2 (5 bases). Trimming left V 7 bases short and J 9 bases short, with 16 bases between. Germline CDR1 is SEHNR and CDR2 is FQNEAQ (reference sequence). This CDR3 has 12 residues. CDR3 nucleotide sequence: TGTGCCAGCACCGAGGGCATCTCCGGGCAGTACTTC. It yields the protein CASTEGISGQYF.

The chain uses TRBV30 and TRBJ2-2; a possible D gene is TRBD2 (6 bases). The CDR3 loop spans 13 amino acids. From germline, CDR1 is GTSNPN and CDR2 SVGIG (reference sequence). The V gene lost 6 bases and the J gene lost 4 bases, with 12 bases spanning the gap. CDR3 coding DNA: TGTGCCTGCTCCCCCGGGGGCACCGGGGAGCTGTTTTTT. Its protein is CACSPGGTGELFF.

This clone was observed once. Distinct nucleotide sequences in the sample also encode this CDR3. The chain links TRBV6-4 to TRBJ2-1; D not resolved. Per the germline V gene, CDR1 is MRHNA and CDR2 is SNTAGT. V was clipped by 2 bases and J by 5 bases, with 7 bases between them. The CDR3 contains 13 residues. This CDR3 reads CASSDGVHNEQFF. Written as DNA, the CDR3 is TGTGCCAGCAGTGACGGAGTGCACAATGAGCAGTTCTTC.

The genes are TRBV29-1 and TRBJ2-1, with a tentative D call TRBD1 (5 bases). The germline gives CDR1 SQVTM, CDR2 ANQGSEA. CDR3 length: 16 amino acids. V lost 1 base to trimming and J lost 3 bases, with 16 bases between them. The CDR3 region is CSVEGYTGGLYNEQFF. The CDR3 DNA reads TGCAGCGTTGAAGGTTATACAGGTGGTCTCTACAATGAGCAGTTCTTC.

As regards this clone: At the DNA level, this CDR3 is encoded by other sequences in the same sample as well. The rearrangement links TRBV7-6 to TRBJ1-1, with a weak D call TRBD1 (6 bases). This CDR3 contains 13 residues. The V and J ends lost 3 bases and 2 bases respectively, with 7 bases between them. In germline, CDR1 is SGHVS, CDR2 FNYEAQ. CDR3 sequence: CASSLGANTEAFF. The DNA for the CDR3 is TGTGCCAGCAGCTTGGGGGCCAACACTGAAGCTTTCTTT.

The chain links TRBV9 to TRBJ1-2; TRBD1 is a possible D gene (6 bases). This CDR3 has 14 amino acids. Trimming pared 2 bases from V and 3 bases from J, leaving 11 bases between. CDR1 and CDR2 (germline): SGDLS, YYNGEE. CDR3 nucleotides: TGTGCCAGCAGCGTCGCGGGGGGGCACTATGGCTACACCTTC. It translates to CASSVAGGHYGYTF.

This chain connects TRBV6-5 to TRBJ2-7; D is perhaps TRBD1 or TRBD2 (5 bases each). This CDR3 comprises 14 residues. Germline CDR1 is MNHEY and CDR2 is SVGAGI. Trimming took off 4 bases at V and 4 bases at J, with 14 bases between the two ends. The CDR3 sequence is CASSLAGTLYEQYF. CDR3 nucleotide sequence: TGTGCCAGCAGTTTAGCCGGGACGCTTTACGAGCAGTACTTC.

The chain uses TRBV7-9 and TRBJ1-2; D is possibly TRBD1 (6 bases). Per germline, CDR1 SEHNR and CDR2 FQNEAQ (reference sequence). This CDR3 region has 13 residues. V was clipped by 4 bases and J by 4 bases, with 10 bases between them. Written as DNA, the CDR3 is TGTGCCAGCAGCTCCCAGGGGCTCTATGGCTACACCTTC. Its protein is CASSSQGLYGYTF.

The chain uses TRBV7-9 and TRBJ1-3; D may be TRBD1 (5 bases). CDR1 is SEHNR and CDR2 is FQNEAQ in the germline V gene (reference sequence). Trimming took off 4 bases at V and 0 bases at J, with 19 bases between the two ends. The CDR3 is made up of 18 amino acids. The CDR3 protein is CASSSRRGGVGSGNTIYF. CDR3 in DNA: TGTGCCAGCAGCTCAAGGCGGGGAGGGGTAGGCTCTGGAAACACCATATATTTT.

The chain uses TRBV11-2 and TRBJ2-7; D might be TRBD2 (6 bases). Trimming shortened V by 1 base and J by 3 bases, and 16 bases separated the two germline ends. This CDR3 has 16 amino acids. Germline CDR1 is SGHAT and CDR2 is FQNNGV. In DNA form, the CDR3 reads TGTGCCAGCAGCTTAGGGGTCCGGGACTCGAGCTACGAGCAGTACTTC. It encodes CASSLGVRDSSYEQYF. Full variable domain (outside the CDR3, taken from reference TRBV11-2 and TRBJ2-7): EAGVAQSPRYKIIEKRQSVAFWCNPISGHATLYWYQQILGQGPKLLIQFQNNGVVDDSQLPKDRFSAERLKGVDSTLKIQPAKLEDSAVYLCASSLGVRDSSYEQYFGPGTRLTVT.

This chain joins TRBV14 and TRBJ2-2, with D uncertain. The CDR3 consists of 15 residues. The V gene's germline CDR1 is SGHDN and CDR2 FVKESK. With 0 bases removed from V and 7 bases from J, the gap between germline ends came to 12 bases. As DNA, the CDR3 is TGTGCCAGCAGCCAAGAGAACAATCCGTTCGGGGAGCTGTTTTTT. Translated: CASSQENNPFGELFF.

Note on this clone: Other DNA sequences in the same sample also yield this CDR3. V gene TRBV7-9 combines with J gene TRBJ2-7, with TRBD1 matching 7 bases. The CDR3 covers 14 residues. J lost 2 bases, V lost 2 bases, and 3 bases had no gene match. Germline-derived CDR1 and CDR2 are SEHNR and FQNEAQ (reference sequence). For the CDR3, the DNA is TGTGCCAGCAGCTTAAGGGACAGACCCTACGAGCAGTACTTC. Its protein is CASSLRDRPYEQYF.

The J gene is TRBJ1-1, the V gene TRBV28; maybe TRBD1 (5 bases). Germline assignment: CDR1 MDHEN and CDR2 SYDVKM. Trimming pared 5 bases from V and 5 bases from J, leaving 9 bases between. This CDR3 contains 12 residues. CDR3 sequence (DNA): TGTGCCAGCAGTGTGGGGGAGACTGAAGCTTTCTTT. It encodes CASSVGETEAFF.

This clone was found a few times. The J gene is TRBJ2-6, the V gene TRBV29-1, with D unclear. The ends were cut back, 4 bases at V and 14 bases at J, with 15 bases in the middle. The CDR3 has 12 amino acids. Per germline, CDR1 SQVTM and CDR2 ANQGSEA. The CDR3 loop is CSVVTDTKFLTF. The CDR3 coding sequence is TGCAGCGTTGTGACGGATACCAAGTTCCTGACTTTC.

This sequence joins TRBV4-3 and TRBJ2-7; D is possibly TRBD1 or TRBD2 (5 bases each). There are 15 residues in the CDR3. Per germline, CDR1 LGHNA and CDR2 YSLEER. The V end lost 4 bases, the J end lost 2 bases, and 15 bases lay between the germline ends. The CDR3 protein is CASSRLTGTPYEQYF. The CDR3 DNA reads TGCGCCAGCAGCCGCTTAACCGGGACCCCCTACGAGCAGTACTTC.

This chain connects TRBV28 to TRBJ1-2; 9 bases are shared with TRBD1. J was trimmed by 9 bases and V by 6 bases; bases with no gene match: 11. This CDR3 contains 14 residues. CDR1 is MDHEN, CDR2 SYDVKM, per germline. The DNA for the CDR3 is TGTGCCAGCAGCCTTCGCGGACAGGGGAGAAGCTACACCTTC. This codes for CASSLRGQGRSYTF.

V gene TRBV7-2 combines with J gene TRBJ2-1; 14 nucleotides agree with TRBD2. Germline-derived CDR1 and CDR2 are SGHTA and FQGNSA. This CDR3 has 20 amino acids. V lost 0 bases to trimming and J lost 2 bases; unmatched junction nucleotides: 9. The CDR3 protein is CASSLAGGLAGEVPYNEQFF. DNA of the CDR3: TGTGCCAGCAGCTTAGCCGGGGGACTAGCGGGAGAGGTGCCCTACAATGAGCAGTTCTTC.

V is TRBV27 and J is TRBJ2-7, with D perhaps matching TRBD2 (6 bases). CDR3 length equals 16 residues. Looked up from germline, CDR1 is MNHEY and CDR2 is SMNVEV (reference sequence). Trimming shortened V by 5 bases and J by 1 base, and 18 bases separated the two germline ends. This CDR3 is CASSNHAAGLSYEQYF. The CDR3 nucleotides read TGTGCCAGCAGTAACCACGCGGCGGGATTATCCTACGAGCAGTACTTC.

The J gene is TRBJ1-1, the V gene TRBV15; D possibly corresponds to TRBD1 (5 bases). The CDR3 contains 13 residues. Germline V CDR1 and CDR2: LNHNV, YYDKDF (reference sequence). Trimming shortened V by 6 bases and J by 0 bases, and 8 bases separated the two germline ends. The CDR3 bases are TGTGCCACCAGTGGACACCTGAACACTGAAGCTTTCTTT. Encoded protein: CATSGHLNTEAFF.

This rearrangement joins TRBV15 to TRBJ1-5; 9 bases map to TRBD1. The CDR3 runs 18 residues. Germline V gene lookup returns CDR1 LNHNV and CDR2 YYDKDF (reference sequence). Germline trimming cut 4 bases from V and 0 bases from J; bases unmatched to any gene: 10. The DNA for the CDR3 is TGTGCCACCAGCACCAGGACAGGGGCGCATCATAGCAATCAGCCCCAGCATTTT. Protein sequence: CATSTRTGAHHSNQPQHF.

The CDR3 region is CTSSQDLRTSFYMSGTDTQYF. CDR3 sequence (DNA): TGCACCAGCAGCCAAGATCTGCGGACTAGTTTCTATATGTCGGGCACAGATACGCAGTATTTT. J is TRBJ2-3 and V is TRBV1; the table's D call, TRBD2, has no DNA check behind it. TRBV1 is designated a pseudogene. CDR3 length: 21 amino acids.

J is TRBJ1-5 and V is TRBV19; 7 bases agree with TRBD1. The ends lost 7 bases at V and 6 bases at J; junction bases unmatched: 9. The CDR3 covers 14 residues. Germline-derived CDR1 and CDR2 are LNHDA and SQIVND (reference sequence). The CDR3 is CASTERGRFQPQHF. The CDR3 DNA sequence: TGTGCCAGTACTGAGAGGGGGCGCTTTCAGCCCCAGCATTTT.

The V gene is TRBV28, the J gene TRBJ1-1, with no clear D. Germline values: CDR1 MDHEN, CDR2 SYDVKM. The V and J ends lost 1 base and 0 bases respectively, with 12 bases between them. This CDR3 spans 16 amino acids. CDR3 protein: CASSLSGGRMNTEAFF. The CDR3 DNA sequence: TGTGCCAGCAGTTTATCCGGTGGGAGGATGAACACTGAAGCTTTCTTT.